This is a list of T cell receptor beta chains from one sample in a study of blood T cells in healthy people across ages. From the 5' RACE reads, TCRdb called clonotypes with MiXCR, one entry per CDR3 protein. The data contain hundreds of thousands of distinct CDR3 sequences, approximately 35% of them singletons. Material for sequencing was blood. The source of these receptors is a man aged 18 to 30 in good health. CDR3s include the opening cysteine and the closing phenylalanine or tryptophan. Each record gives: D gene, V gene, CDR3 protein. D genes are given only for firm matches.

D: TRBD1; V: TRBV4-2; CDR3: CASSQAPGGGYTF
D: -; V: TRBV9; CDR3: CASSGGSGATGELFF
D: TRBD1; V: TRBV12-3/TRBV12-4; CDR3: CASNRGLRDEKLFF
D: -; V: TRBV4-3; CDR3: CASSPSGGGRVGYTF
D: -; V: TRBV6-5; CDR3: CASSRDKAYNSPLHF
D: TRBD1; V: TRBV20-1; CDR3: CSARESGQALGETQYF
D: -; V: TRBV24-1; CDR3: CATSDSRGPSNQPQHF
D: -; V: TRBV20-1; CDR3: CSANQGFWAEAFF
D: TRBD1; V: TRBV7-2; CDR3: CASSLRTGASFNEKLFF
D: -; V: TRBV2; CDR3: CASSPVQGYTF
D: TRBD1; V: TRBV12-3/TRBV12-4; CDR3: CASGPTGYSNQPQHF
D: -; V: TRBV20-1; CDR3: CSANSGDIQETQYF
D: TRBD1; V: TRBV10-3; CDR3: CAIRDRGGQPQHF
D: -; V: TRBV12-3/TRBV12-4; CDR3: CASSLRGGLGYTF
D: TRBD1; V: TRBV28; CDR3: CASSYTGQGFSYNEQFF
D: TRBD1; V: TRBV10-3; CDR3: CAIKSRPGQGETRYF
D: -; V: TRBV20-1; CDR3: CSASWAENEQYF
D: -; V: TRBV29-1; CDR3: CSVELGVLYNEQFF
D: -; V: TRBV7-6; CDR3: CASSCVTGVRAPRSNQPQHF
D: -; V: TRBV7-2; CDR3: CASSAGGGSDIQYF
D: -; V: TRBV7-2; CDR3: CASSLERSTGDEQFF
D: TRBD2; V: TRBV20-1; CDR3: CSARAPSGTSTDTQYF
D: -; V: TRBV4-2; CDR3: CASSQDSPRFGTQFF
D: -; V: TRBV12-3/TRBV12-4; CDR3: CASSLIQGSGYTF
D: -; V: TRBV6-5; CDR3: CATSVYNEQFF
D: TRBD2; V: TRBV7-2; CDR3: CASTPGALAGYNEQFF
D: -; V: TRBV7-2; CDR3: CASSLVGASANEQYF
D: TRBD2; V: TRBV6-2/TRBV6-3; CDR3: CASSIGLAGSYEQYF
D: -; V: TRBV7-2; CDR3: CASSLGPGADEQFF
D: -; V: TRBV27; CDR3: CASSATRRQETQYF
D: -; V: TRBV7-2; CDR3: CASSLQGSNYGYTF
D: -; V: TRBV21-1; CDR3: CASSKGVGLGRNTQYF
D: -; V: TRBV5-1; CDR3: CANSLVGVENEQYF
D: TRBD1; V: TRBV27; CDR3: CASSPGTGGGYNSPLHF
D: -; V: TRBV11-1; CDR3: CASSPPRGDTEAFF
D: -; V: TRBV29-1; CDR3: CSATASGANVLTF
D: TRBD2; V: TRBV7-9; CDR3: CASSHGTSGSHEQYF
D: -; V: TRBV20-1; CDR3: CSARLRQPLNEQFF
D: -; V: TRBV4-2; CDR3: CASSQEGVPNEKLFF
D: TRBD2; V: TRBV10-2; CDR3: CASSEASGGTYEQYF
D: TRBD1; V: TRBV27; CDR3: CASSNRGLGDTQYF
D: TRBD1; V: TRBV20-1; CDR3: CSASPNRGGNTEAFF
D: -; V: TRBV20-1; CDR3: CSATTHSRTDYNSYNEQFF
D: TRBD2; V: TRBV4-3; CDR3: CASSQDGPVPGRGGTTGTDTQYF
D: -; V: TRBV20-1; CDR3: CSAVPGRPNQPQHF
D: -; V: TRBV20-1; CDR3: CSARDIPERGGTQYF
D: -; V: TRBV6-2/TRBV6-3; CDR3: CASRTRTYNEQFF
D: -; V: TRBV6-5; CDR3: CASSYSMGFSGGYTF
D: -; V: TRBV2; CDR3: CASTTPGGVSETQYF
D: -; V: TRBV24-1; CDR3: CATSDSYEQFF